This T cell receptor (beta chain) was recovered during a study of cytomegalovirus exposure and HLA in healthy donors. In germline, CDR1 is GTSNPN, CDR2 SVGIG (reference sequence). The CDR3 contains 15 residues. Trimming pared 5 bases from V and 10 bases from J, leaving 21 bases between. Some clones are missing from TCRdb's copy, which holds only in-frame ones; the method was immunoSEQ multiplex PCR. The data contain under 200,000 clones, 65% to 90% of them singletons. This TCR was recovered from a woman between 18 and 30 years old in good health and CMV-seronegative. Sequencing used PBMCs. The J gene is TRBJ1-6, the V gene TRBV30, with a weak D call TRBD1 (6 bases). The CDR3 sequence is CAWGETVLQGSPLHF. Here the CDR3 DNA reads TGTGCCTGGGGCGAGACAGTGCTACAGGGATCACCCCTCCACTTT. The full variable domain, rest sourced from reference TRBV30 and TRBJ1-6, is SQTIHQWPATLVQPVGSPLSLECTVEGTSNPNLYWYRQAAGRGLQLLFYSVGIGQISSEVPQNLSASRPQDRQFILSSKKLLLSDSGFYLCAWGETVLQGSPLHFGNGTRLTVT.